This entry concerns a single T cell receptor (beta chain). The data stem from a study of blood T cell repertoires in COVID-19. About the research overall: COVID-19 samples, acute and convalescent, were from the United States, Italy and Spain.

As originally analysed: For nucleated cells, counts were estimated from reference gene primer amplification. Sequencing used immunoSEQ multiplex PCR; TCRdb keeps in-frame clones, though not all of them. V, J and clone size derive from that table, while D and trimming were established from the DNA sequence. The sample records under 200,000 clones, 80% to 85% being singletons. V lost 5 bases to trimming and J lost 0 bases, with 9 bases between them. Germline V gives CDR1 SGHNT, CDR2 YENEEA. There are 14 residues in the CDR3. Sample: peripheral blood. The source is a woman aged 70-85 years with COVID-19, enrolled during active disease. The chain links TRBV11-3 to TRBJ2-3; D is possibly TRBD1 (7 bases). CDR3 sequence: CASSQGGSTDTQYF. The CDR3 nucleotides read TGTGCCAGCAGCCAGGGGGGTAGCACAGATACGCAGTATTTT.